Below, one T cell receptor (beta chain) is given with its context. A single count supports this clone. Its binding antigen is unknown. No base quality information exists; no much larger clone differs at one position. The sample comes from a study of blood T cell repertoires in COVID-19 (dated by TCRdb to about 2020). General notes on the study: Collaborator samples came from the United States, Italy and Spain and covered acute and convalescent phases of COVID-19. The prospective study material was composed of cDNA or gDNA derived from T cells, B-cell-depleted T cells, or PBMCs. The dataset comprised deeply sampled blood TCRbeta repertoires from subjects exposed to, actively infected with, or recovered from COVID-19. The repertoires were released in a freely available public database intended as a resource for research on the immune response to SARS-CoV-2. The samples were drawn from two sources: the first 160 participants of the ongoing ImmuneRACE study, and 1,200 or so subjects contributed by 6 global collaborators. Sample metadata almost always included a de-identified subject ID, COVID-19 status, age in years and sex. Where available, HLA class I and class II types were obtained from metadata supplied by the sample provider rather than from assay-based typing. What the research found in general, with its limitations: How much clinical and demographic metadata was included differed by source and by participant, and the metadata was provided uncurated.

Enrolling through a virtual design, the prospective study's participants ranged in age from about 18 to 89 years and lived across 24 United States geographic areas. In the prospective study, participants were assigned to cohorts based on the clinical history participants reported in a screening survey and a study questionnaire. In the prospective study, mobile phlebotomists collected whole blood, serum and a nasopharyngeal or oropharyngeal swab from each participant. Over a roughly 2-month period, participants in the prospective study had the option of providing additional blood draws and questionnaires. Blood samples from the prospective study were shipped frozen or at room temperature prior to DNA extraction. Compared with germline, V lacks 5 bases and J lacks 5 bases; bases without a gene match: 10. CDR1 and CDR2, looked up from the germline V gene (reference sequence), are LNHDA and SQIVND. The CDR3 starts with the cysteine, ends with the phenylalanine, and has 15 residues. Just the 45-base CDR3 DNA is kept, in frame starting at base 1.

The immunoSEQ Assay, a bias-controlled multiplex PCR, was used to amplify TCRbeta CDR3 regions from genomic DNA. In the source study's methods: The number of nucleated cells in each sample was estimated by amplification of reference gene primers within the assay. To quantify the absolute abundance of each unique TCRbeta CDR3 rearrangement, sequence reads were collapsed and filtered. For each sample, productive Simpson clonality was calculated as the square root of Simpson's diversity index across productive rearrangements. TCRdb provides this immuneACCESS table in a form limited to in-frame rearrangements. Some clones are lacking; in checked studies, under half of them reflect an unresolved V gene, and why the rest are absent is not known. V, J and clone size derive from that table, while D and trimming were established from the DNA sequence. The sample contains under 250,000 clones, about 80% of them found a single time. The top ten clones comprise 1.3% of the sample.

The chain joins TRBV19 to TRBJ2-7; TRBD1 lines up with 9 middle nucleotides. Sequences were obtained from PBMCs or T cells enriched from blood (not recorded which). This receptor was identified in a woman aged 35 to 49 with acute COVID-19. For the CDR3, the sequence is CASSAPGQGKNEQYF. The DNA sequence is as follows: TGTGCCAGTAGTGCCCCGGGACAGGGAAAGAACGAGCAGTACTTC.